Below, one T cell receptor beta chain is given with its context. These data belong to a study of blood T cell repertoires in COVID-19. Study information: There were acute and convalescent COVID-19 samples, and they came from the United States, Italy and Spain. T cells, B-cell-depleted T cells, or PBMCs provided the cDNA or gDNA that served as material.

Authors' data handling: Reference gene primer amplification gave nucleated cell count estimates. Libraries were prepared by immunoSEQ multiplex PCR; TCRdb keeps only in-frame clonotypes and omits some of them. V and J calls and clone size come straight from that table; D and trimming were deduced from the DNA. The sample holds about 110,000 clones, roughly 88% seen once. The CDR3 runs to 12 residues. V shed 8 bases and J shed 5 bases, with 13 bases lying between them. Germline CDR1 is LNHDA and CDR2 is SQIVND (reference sequence). V gene TRBV19 combines with J gene TRBJ2-7; TRBD2 is a possible D gene (6 bases). The sequence came from a woman of 80 years or more with active or convalescent COVID-19. Sequences were obtained from peripheral blood. CDR3: CASGGWGDEQYF. As DNA, the CDR3 is TGTGCCAGTGGAGGGTGGGGAGACGAGCAGTACTTC.